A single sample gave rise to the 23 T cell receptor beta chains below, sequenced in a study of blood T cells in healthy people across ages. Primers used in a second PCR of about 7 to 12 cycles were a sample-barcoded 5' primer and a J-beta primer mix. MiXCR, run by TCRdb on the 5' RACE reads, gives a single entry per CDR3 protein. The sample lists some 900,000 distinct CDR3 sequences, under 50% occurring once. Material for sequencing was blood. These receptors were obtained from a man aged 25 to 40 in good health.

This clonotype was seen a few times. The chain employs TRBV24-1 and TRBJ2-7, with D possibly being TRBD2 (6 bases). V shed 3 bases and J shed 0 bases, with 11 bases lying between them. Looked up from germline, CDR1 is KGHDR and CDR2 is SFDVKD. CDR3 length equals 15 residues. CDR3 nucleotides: TGTGCCACCAGTGATACGGGGGTTAGCTCCTACGAGCAGTACTTC. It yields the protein CATSDTGVSSYEQYF.

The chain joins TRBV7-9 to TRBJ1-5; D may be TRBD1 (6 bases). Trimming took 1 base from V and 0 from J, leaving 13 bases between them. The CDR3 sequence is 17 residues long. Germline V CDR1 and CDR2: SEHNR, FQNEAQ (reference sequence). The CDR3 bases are TGTGCCAGCAGCTTAGTCAATGGAGGGGGTAGCAATCAGCCCCAGCATTTT. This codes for CASSLVNGGGSNQPQHF.

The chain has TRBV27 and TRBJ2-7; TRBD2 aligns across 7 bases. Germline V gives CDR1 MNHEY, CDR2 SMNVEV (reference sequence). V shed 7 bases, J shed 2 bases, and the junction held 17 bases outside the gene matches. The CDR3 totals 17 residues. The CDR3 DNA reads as TGTGCCAGCATTATACCGATGGGGGGGAGTAGGGCCTACGAGCAGTACTTC. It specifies CASIIPMGGSRAYEQYF.

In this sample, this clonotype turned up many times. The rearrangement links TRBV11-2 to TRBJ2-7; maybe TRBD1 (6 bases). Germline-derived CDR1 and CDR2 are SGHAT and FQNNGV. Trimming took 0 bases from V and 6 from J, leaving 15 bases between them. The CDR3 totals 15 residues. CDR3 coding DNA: TGTGCCAGCAGCTTAGAGTCAGGGGCTACGATCGAGCAGTACTTC. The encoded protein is CASSLESGATIEQYF.

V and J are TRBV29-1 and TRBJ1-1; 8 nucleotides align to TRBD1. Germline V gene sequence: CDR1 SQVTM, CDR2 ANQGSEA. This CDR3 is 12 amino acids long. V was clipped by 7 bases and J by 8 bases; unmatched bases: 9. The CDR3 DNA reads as TGCAGCGCCCGAAACGACAGGGGAGAAGCTTTCTTT. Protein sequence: CSARNDRGEAFF.

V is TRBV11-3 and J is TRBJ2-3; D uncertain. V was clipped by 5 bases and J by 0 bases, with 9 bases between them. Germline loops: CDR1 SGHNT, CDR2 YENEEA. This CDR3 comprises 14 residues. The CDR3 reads CASSVMLSTDTQYF. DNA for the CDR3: TGTGCCAGCAGCGTAATGCTTAGCACAGATACGCAGTATTTT.

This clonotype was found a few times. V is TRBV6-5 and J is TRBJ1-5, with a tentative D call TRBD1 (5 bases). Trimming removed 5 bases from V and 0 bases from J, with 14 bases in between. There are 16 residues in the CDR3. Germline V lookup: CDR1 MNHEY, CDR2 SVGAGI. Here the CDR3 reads CASSLHGTGSNQPQHF. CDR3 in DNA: TGTGCCAGCAGTCTACATGGGACGGGTAGCAATCAGCCCCAGCATTTT.

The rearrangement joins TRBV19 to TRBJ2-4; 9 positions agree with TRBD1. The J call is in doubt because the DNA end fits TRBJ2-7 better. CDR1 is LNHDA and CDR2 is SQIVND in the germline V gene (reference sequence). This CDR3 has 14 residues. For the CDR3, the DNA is TGTGCCAGTAGTTTTGGACAGGGGACTTGCGAGCAGTACTTC. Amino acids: CASSFGQGTCEQYF.

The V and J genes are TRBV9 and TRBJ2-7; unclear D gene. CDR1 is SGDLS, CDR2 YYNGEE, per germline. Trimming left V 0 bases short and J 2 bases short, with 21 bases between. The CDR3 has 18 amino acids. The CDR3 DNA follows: TGTGCCAGCAGCGTAGTCCCGGATCAGAAGGGCAGAGCCTACGAGCAGTACTTC. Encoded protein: CASSVVPDQKGRAYEQYF.

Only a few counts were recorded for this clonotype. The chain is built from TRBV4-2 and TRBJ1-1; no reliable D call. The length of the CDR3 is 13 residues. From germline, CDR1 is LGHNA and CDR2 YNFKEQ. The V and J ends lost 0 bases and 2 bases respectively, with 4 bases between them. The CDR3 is CASSQEINTEAFF. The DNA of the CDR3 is TGTGCCAGCAGCCAAGAGATAAACACTGAAGCTTTCTTT.

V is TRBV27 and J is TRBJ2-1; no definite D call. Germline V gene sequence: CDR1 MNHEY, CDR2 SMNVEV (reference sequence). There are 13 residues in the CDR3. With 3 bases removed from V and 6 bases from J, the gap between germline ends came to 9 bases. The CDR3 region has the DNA TGTGCCAGCAGTTTTCACGGACCCAATGAGCAGTTCTTC. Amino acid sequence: CASSFHGPNEQFF.

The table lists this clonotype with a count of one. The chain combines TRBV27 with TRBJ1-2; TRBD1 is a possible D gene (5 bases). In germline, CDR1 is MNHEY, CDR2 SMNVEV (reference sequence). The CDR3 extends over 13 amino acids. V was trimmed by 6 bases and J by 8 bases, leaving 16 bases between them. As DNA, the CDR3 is TGTGCCAGCAGCACGGGGGGGGTTGGGGGCTACACCTTC. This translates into CASSTGGVGGYTF.

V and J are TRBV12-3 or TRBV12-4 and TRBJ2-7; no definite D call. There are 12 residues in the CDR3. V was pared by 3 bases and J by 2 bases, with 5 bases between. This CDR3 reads CASSFQPYEQYF. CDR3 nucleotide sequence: TGTGCCAGCAGTTTCCAGCCCTACGAGCAGTACTTC.

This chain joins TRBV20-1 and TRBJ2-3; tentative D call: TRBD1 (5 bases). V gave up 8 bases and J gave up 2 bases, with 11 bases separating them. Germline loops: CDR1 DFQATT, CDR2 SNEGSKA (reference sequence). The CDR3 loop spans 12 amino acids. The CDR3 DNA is TGCAGTTCCGACAGAACCACAGATACGCAGTATTTT. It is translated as CSSDRTTDTQYF.

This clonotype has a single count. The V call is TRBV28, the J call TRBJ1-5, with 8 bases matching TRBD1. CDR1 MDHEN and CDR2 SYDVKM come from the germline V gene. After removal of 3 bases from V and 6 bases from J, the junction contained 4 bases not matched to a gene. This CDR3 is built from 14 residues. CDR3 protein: CASSFGQGAQPQHF. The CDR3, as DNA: TGTGCCAGCAGTTTTGGTCAGGGGGCTCAGCCCCAGCATTTT.

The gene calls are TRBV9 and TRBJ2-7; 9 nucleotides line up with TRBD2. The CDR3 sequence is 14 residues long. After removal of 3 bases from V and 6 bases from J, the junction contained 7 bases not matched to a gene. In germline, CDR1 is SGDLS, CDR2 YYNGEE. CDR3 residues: CASSGGTSLGEQYF. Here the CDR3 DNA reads TGTGCCAGCAGCGGGGGGACTAGCCTCGGCGAGCAGTACTTC.

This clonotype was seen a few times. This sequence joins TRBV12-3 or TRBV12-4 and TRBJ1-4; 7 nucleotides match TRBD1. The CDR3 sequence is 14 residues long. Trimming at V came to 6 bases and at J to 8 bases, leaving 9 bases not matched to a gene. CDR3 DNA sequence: TGTGCCAGCAGCCGTACCGGGACAGCGGAAAAACTGTTTTTT. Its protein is CASSRTGTAEKLFF.

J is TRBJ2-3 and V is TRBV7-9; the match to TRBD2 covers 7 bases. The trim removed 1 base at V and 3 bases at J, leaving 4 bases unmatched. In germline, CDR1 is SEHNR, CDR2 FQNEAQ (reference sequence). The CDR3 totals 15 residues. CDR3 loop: CASSLVSGDTDTQYF. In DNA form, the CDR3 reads TGTGCCAGCAGCTTAGTGAGCGGGGATACAGATACGCAGTATTTT.

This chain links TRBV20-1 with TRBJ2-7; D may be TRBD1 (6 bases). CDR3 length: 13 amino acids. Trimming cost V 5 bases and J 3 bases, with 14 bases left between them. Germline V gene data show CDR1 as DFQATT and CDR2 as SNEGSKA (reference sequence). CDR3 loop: CSAPGLQGYEQYF. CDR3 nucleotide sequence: TGCAGTGCTCCCGGGCTACAGGGCTACGAGCAGTACTTC.

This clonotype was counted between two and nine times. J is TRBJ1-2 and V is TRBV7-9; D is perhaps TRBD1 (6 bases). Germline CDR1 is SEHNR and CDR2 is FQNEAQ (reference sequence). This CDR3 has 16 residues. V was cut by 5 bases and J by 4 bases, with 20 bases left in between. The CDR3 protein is CASSPGDTAMSYGYTF. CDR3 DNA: TGTGCCAGCAGCCCCGGGGACACGGCGATGAGCTATGGCTACACCTTC.

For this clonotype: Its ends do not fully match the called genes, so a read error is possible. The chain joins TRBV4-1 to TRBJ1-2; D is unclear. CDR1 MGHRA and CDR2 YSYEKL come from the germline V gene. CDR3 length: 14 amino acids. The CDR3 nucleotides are TGCGCCAGCATCCAAGGGAGTGTTAACTATGGCTACACCTTC. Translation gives CASIQGSVNYGYTF.

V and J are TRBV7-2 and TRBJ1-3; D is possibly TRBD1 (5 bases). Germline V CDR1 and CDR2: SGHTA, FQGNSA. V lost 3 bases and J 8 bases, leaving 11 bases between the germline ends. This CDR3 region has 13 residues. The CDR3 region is CASSLAGADTIYF. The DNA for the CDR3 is TGTGCCAGCAGCTTGGCCGGGGCTGACACCATATATTTT.

DNA of the CDR3: TGTGCCAGCAGCCGCCCTCAAGGGGGGGGCTCCTACAATGAGCAGTTCTTC. Translation: CASSRPQGGGSYNEQFF. The gene calls are TRBV7-2 and TRBJ2-1, with a possible D match to TRBD2 (7 bases). Trimming shortened V by 5 bases and J by 0 bases, and 17 bases separated the two germline ends. CDR1 SGHTA and CDR2 FQGNSA come from the germline V gene. This CDR3 is built from 17 residues.